A selection of T cell receptor beta chains follows, all from one sample in a study of T cells in Graves' hyperthyroidism and ophthalmopathy. TCRdb used MiXCR to reprocess the multiplex PCR reads, holding one entry per CDR3 protein. The sample gives roughly 180,000 distinct CDR3 sequences, more than 15% of which show up once; roughly 30% is in the top ten. The specimen was blood. All receptors come from a woman aged 45-60 years with Graves' hyperthyroidism. Both conserved end residues are part of each CDR3. The D gene is left open where the match is weak. Part of the rows lack a size; the others show once, few, many or a class for expanded clones.

CDR3 protein,CDR3 DNA,J gene,clone size,D gene,V gene
CASSIHPGQSSSYEQYF,TGTGCCAGCAGTATCCACCCGGGACAGTCATCCTCCTACGAGCAGTACTTC,TRBJ2-7,few,TRBD1,TRBV27
CSVQQGVETQYF,TGCAGCGTCCAACAGGGTGTGGAGACCCAGTACTTC,TRBJ2-5,many,-,TRBV29-1
CASSPHGTSGSNEQFF,TGTGCCAGCAGCCCTCACGGGACTAGCGGGAGCAATGAGCAGTTCTTC,TRBJ2-1,once,TRBD2,TRBV3-1
CASSTTGHMGGYTF,TGTGCCAGCAGCACCACCGGGCATATGGGGGGCTACACCTTC,TRBJ1-2,many,-,TRBV7-9
CASSRRDRNSPLHF,TGTGCCAGCAGCCGCCGGGACAGAAATTCACCCCTCCACTTT,TRBJ1-6,many,TRBD1,TRBV7-2
CSASVGVNYGYTF,TGCAGTGCCTCCGTTGGAGTTAACTATGGCTACACCTTC,TRBJ1-2,many,-,TRBV20-1
CASSLGVGRVIEQFF,TGTGCCAGCAGCTTAGGGGTTGGCAGGGTAATTGAGCAGTTCTTC,TRBJ2-1,-,-,TRBV7-9
CASSLGTGQNTEAFF,TGTGCCAGCAGCCTCGGGACAGGCCAGAACACTGAAGCTTTCTTT,TRBJ1-1,many,TRBD1,TRBV9
CASSFPETSGSYEQYF,TGTGCCAGCAGCTTCCCAGAGACATCAGGATCGTACGAGCAGTACTTC,TRBJ2-7,few,-,TRBV7-8
CASSHVNAGRYNEQFF,TGTGCCAGCAGCCACGTGAACGCCGGTCGCTACAATGAGCAGTTCTTC,TRBJ2-1,many,-,TRBV5-6
CASSPLGQGEGYTF,TGTGCCAGCTCACCCTTGGGACAGGGTGAGGGCTACACCTTC,TRBJ1-2,-,TRBD1,TRBV18
CASSKLLYEQYF,TGTGCCAGCAGTAAACTCCTCTACGAGCAGTACTTC,TRBJ2-7,many,-,TRBV6-1
CASSEAGLAGGYTF,TGTGCCAGCAGTGAAGCAGGGCTGGCCGGTGGCTACACCTTC,TRBJ1-2,many,-,TRBV2
CARSQGVLYEQYF,TGTGCCAGGTCTCAGGGGGTTCTCTACGAGCAGTACTTC,TRBJ2-7,many,TRBD1,TRBV19
CASSYEGTGSETQYF,TGTGCCAGCAGTTACGAAGGGACTGGTAGTGAGACCCAGTACTTC,TRBJ2-5,-,-,TRBV12-3/TRBV12-4
CASSYSADRRQYF,TGTGCCAGCAGTTACTCGGCGGACAGGAGGCAGTACTTC,TRBJ2-7,-,TRBD1,TRBV6-2/TRBV6-3
CASSSVAEPGEPDYAEAFF,TGTGCCAGCAGTTCCGTCGCCGAACCCGGAGAGCCCGATTACGCTGAAGCTTTCTTT,TRBJ1-1,many,-,TRBV27
CASRRMNTEAFF,TGTGCCAGCAGGCGGATGAACACTGAAGCTTTCTTT,TRBJ1-1,many,-,TRBV6-1
CASSPRTGEETQYF,TGTGCCAGCTCACCACGCACGGGGGAAGAGACCCAGTACTTC,TRBJ2-5,many,-,TRBV18
CASSGGVSPYYGYTF,TGTGCCAGCAGCGGCGGGGTGTCCCCATACTATGGCTACACCTTC,TRBJ1-2,many,-,TRBV7-9
CASSFSGVYNEQFF,TGTGCCAGCAGTTTTTCGGGGGTCTACAATGAGCAGTTCTTC,TRBJ2-1,many,-,TRBV12-3/TRBV12-4
CASSLRTRLSDTQYF,TGTGCCAGCTCCTTAAGGACTAGACTCTCAGATACGCAGTATTTT,TRBJ2-3,many,TRBD2,TRBV2
CASTEAGGGPSTDTQYF,TGTGCCAGCACTGAGGCAGGAGGAGGACCTAGCACAGATACGCAGTATTTT,TRBJ2-3,many,-,TRBV28
CASSDPAIHGYTF,TGTGCCAGCAGTGATCCGGCCATCCATGGCTACACCTTC,TRBJ1-2,many,-,TRBV6-1
CSASPRGVGYTF,TGCAGTGCTAGTCCCAGGGGGGTTGGCTACACCTTC,TRBJ1-2,many,TRBD1,TRBV20-1
CASRNDELNTIYF,TGTGCCAGCAGAAACGATGAGCTAAACACCATATATTTT,TRBJ1-3,many,-,TRBV6-1
CASSQEPARVNEQFF,TGCGCCAGCAGCCAAGAACCAGCGCGGGTCAATGAGCAGTTCTTC,TRBJ2-1,few,-,TRBV4-1
CASSSLAGRGDTQYF,TGTGCCAGCAGCTCCCTAGCGGGGAGGGGAGATACGCAGTATTTT,TRBJ2-3,many,TRBD2,TRBV7-9
CASTGQGYGYTF,TGTGCCAGCACCGGCCAGGGCTATGGCTACACCTTC,TRBJ1-2,many,-,TRBV28
CASSVAGGNSGNTIYF,TGTGCCAGCAGCGTAGCGGGGGGAAACTCTGGAAACACCATATATTTT,TRBJ1-3,once,-,TRBV9
CASSLAGGDYGYTF,TGTGCCAGCAGCTTAGCGGGGGGAGACTATGGCTACACCTTC,TRBJ1-2,-,-,TRBV7-9
CASSNRQILGGYTF,TGTGCCAGCAGTAACCGACAGATTCTAGGTGGCTACACCTTC,TRBJ1-2,many,-,TRBV6-1
CASSYRGPLTMNTEAFF,TGTGCCAGCAGTTACAGGGGGCCCTTGACCATGAACACTGAAGCTTTCTTT,TRBJ1-1,many,TRBD1,TRBV6-2/TRBV6-3
CASSSSGNQETQYF,TGCGCCAGCAGCTCGTCAGGGAATCAAGAGACCCAGTACTTC,TRBJ2-5,many,-,TRBV5-1
CASSLAQGNTIYF,TGTGCCAGCAGCTTAGCCCAGGGAAACACCATATATTTT,TRBJ1-3,many,-,TRBV7-9